The present T cell receptor beta chain was sequenced within a study of shared clonotypes between healthy human individuals. Overall study context: The study used three CD4 naive, three CD4 memory, two CD8 naive and one CD8 memory plate per donor. Findings and limits, study-wide: Relative to clonotypes present in all four donors, those not shared had lower generation probabilities.

In its sample, this clone was seen once. Its target is unknown. V lost 6 bases, J lost 4 bases, and 13 bases stayed unmatched. This CDR3 is 16 amino acids long. CDR1 SGHKS and CDR2 YYEKEE come from the germline V gene (reference sequence). Each sample came from a Caucasian adult donor living in Nashville, Tennessee. Memory CD4+ cells were the fraction left after CD45RA+ naive selection. Repertoires were generated with immunoSEQ multiplex PCR, while TCRdb's copy carries only in-frame clones and drops some. The profile shows 1,400,000 or so clones, approximately 98.5% of them singletons. The specimen was naive CD4+ T cells sorted from blood. The subset denotes: CD45RA+ positively selected. This chain links TRBV5-5 with TRBJ2-5; 9 bases are shared with TRBD2. This clonotype originated in a man aged 30 to 45 in good health. CDR3 nucleotides: TGTGCCAGCATCCCAAGAGTCGTAGCGGGAGTAGAGACCCAGTACTTC. Its protein is CASIPRVVAGVETQYF.